Following are 5 T cell receptor beta chains from one sample sequenced in a study of blood T cell repertoires in COVID-19. Sequencing used immunoSEQ multiplex PCR; TCRdb keeps in-frame clones, though not all of them. This table holds about 280,000 clones, around 90% found once. Material: PBMCs or T cells enriched from blood (not recorded which). These receptors all stem from a woman in her twenties or thirties who had recovered from COVID-19.

This chain uses TRBV6-2 or TRBV6-3 with TRBJ2-5; D is possibly TRBD2 (6 bases). CDR1 MNHEY and CDR2 SVGEGT come from the germline V gene. This CDR3 contains 15 residues. The V end lost 5 bases, the J end lost 5 bases, and 18 bases lay between the germline ends. This CDR3 reads CASSPAGAGEETQYF. The CDR3 DNA reads TGTGCCAGCAGTCCAGCGGGCGCCGGGGAGGAGACCCAGTACTTC.

A remark on this clone: The sample has other DNA sequences that encode this CDR3 too. The chain links TRBV14 to TRBJ1-5; D is possibly TRBD1 (5 bases). V was shortened by 0 bases and J by 7 bases, with 7 bases between the two germline ends. This CDR3 has 13 residues. Germline CDR1 reads SGHDN; CDR2 reads FVKESK. For the CDR3, the DNA is TGTGCCAGCAGCCAAGATAGGGGACAGCCCCAGCATTTT. It encodes CASSQDRGQPQHF.

The chain combines TRBV5-5 with TRBJ1-2; 9 bases map to TRBD1. The CDR3 is 14 residues long. The germline V gene encodes CDR1 SGHKS and CDR2 YYEKEE (reference sequence). J was trimmed by 7 bases and V by 2 bases; bases with no gene match: 6. DNA of the CDR3: TGTGCCAGCAGCTTTAGGACAGGGGTCTCTGGCTACACCTTC. Translating it yields CASSFRTGVSGYTF.

The chain carries TRBV27 and TRBJ2-2, with a tentative D call TRBD2 (7 bases). Trimming shortened V by 2 bases and J by 7 bases, and 20 bases separated the two germline ends. Germline lookup yields CDR1 MNHEY and CDR2 SMNVEV (reference sequence). The CDR3 has 17 residues. CDR3 sequence reads: CASSLRWVGGADGELFF. The CDR3 DNA sequence: TGTGCCAGCAGTTTAAGATGGGTTGGGGGGGCGGACGGGGAGCTGTTTTTT.

The rearrangement links TRBV9 to TRBJ1-4; a weak D match, TRBD1 (6 bases). The CDR3 extends over 17 amino acids. CDR1 and CDR2 from the germline V gene are SGDLS and YYNGEE. Between the trimmed V and J ends, which lost 0 bases and 2 bases, there was a span of 14 bases. DNA of the CDR3: TGTGCCAGCAGCGTAGGCCCACAGGGTCAGACTAATGAAAAACTGTTTTTT. It yields the protein CASSVGPQGQTNEKLFF.